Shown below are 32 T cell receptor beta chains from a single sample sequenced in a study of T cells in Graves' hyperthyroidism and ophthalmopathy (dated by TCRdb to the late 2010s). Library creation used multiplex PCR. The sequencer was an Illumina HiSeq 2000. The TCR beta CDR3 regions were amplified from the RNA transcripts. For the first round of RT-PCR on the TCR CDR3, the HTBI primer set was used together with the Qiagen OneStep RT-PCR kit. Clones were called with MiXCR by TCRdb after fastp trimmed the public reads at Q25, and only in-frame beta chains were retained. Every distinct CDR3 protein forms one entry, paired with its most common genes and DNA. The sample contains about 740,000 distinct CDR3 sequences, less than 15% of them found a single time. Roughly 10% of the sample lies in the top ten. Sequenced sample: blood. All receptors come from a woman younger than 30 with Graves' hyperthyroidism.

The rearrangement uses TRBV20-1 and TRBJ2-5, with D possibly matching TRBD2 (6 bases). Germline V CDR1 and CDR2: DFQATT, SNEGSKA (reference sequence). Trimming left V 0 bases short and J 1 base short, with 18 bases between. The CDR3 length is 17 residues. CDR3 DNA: TGCAGTGCTAGAGATCCCCTTTTGAGGGAGGCCCAAGAGACCCAGTACTTC. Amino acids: CSARDPLLREAQETQYF.

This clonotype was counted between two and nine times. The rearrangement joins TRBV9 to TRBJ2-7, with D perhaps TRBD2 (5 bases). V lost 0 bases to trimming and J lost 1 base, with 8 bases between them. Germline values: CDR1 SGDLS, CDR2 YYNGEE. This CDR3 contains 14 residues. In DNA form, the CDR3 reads TGTGCCAGCAGCGTAGCGGACTTGTCCTACGAGCAGTACTTC. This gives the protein CASSVADLSYEQYF.

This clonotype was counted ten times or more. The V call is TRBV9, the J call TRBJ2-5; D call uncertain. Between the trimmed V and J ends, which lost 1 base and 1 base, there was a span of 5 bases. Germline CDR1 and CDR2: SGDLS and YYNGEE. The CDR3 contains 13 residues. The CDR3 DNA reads TGTGCCAGCAGCGTATACGGCCAAGAGACCCAGTACTTC. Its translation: CASSVYGQETQYF.

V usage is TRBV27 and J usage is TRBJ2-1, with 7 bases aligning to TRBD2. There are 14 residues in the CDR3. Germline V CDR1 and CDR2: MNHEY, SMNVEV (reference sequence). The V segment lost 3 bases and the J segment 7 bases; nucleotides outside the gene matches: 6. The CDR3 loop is CASSLGGSTNEQFF. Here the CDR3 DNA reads TGTGCCAGCAGTTTGGGCGGGAGTACGAATGAGCAGTTCTTC.

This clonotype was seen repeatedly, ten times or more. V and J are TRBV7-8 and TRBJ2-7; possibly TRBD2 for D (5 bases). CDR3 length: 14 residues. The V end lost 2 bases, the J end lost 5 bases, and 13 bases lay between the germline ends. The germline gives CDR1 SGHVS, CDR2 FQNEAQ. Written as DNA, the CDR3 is TGTGCCAGCAGCTTACGAGGGTCCCAGGACGAGCAGTACTTC. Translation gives CASSLRGSQDEQYF.

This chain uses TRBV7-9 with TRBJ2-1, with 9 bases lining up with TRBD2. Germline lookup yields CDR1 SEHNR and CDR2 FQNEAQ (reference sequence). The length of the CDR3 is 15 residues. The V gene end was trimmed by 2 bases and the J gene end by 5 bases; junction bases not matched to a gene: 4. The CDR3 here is CASSLKASGNNEQFF. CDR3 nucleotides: TGTGCCAGCAGCTTAAAGGCTAGCGGGAACAATGAGCAGTTCTTC.

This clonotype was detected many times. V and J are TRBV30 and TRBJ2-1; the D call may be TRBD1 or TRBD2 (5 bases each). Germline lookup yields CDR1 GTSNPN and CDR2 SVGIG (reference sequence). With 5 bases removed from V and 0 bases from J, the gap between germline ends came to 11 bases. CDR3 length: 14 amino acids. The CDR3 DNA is TGTGCCTGGGGGACCACGAGCTCCTACAATGAGCAGTTCTTC. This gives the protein CAWGTTSSYNEQFF.

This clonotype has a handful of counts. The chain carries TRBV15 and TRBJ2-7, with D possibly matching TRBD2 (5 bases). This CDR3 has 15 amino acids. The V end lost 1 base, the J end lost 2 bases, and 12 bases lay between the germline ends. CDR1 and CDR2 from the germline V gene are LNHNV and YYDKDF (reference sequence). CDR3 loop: CATSRGVGEAYEQYF. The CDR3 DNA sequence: TGTGCCACCAGCAGAGGGGTGGGAGAGGCCTACGAGCAGTACTTC.

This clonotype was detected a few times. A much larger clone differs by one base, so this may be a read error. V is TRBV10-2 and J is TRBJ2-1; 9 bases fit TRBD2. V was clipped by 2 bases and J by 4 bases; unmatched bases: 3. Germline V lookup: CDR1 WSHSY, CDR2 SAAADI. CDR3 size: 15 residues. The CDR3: CASSEVAGEYNEQFF. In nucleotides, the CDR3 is TGCGCCAGCAGTGAGGTAGCGGGAGAGTACAATGAGCAGTTCTTC.

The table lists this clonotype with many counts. CDR3 sequence reads: CASSLAGRNEQFF. CDR3 bases: TGTGCCAGCAGCTTAGCCGGCAGGAATGAGCAGTTCTTC. The chain links TRBV11-2 to TRBJ2-1; D uncertain. Germline lookup yields CDR1 SGHAT and CDR2 FQNNGV. This CDR3 is 13 amino acids long. Trimming stripped 1 base from V and 7 bases from J, with 8 bases between.

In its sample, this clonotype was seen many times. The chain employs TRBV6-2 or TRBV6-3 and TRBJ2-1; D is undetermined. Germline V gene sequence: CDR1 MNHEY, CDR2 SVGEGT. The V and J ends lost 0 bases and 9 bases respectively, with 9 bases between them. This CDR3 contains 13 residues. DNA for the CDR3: TGTGCCAGCAGTTACTCCACGTGGCGTGAGCAGTTCTTC. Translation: CASSYSTWREQFF.

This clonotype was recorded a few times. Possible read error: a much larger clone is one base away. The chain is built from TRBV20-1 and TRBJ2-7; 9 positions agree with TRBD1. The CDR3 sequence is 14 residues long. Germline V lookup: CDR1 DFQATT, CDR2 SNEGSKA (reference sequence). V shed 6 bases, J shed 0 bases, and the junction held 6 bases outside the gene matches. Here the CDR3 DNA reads TGCAGTGCGATGCGGACAGGGGCCTCCTACGAGCAGTACTTC. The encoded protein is CSAMRTGASYEQYF.

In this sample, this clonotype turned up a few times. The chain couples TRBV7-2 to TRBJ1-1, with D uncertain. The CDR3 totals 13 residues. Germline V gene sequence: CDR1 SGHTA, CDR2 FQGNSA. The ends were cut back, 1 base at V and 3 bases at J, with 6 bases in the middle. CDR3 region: CASSLESYTEAFF. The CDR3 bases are TGTGCCAGCAGCTTAGAAAGCTACACTGAAGCTTTCTTT.

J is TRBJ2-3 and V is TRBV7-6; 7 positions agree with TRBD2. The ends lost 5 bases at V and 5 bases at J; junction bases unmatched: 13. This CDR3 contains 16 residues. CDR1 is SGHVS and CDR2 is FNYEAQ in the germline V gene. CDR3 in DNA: TGTGCCAGCAGCCCCCCACGGGAGGTCCGGGGAGATACGCAGTATTTT. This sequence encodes CASSPPREVRGDTQYF.

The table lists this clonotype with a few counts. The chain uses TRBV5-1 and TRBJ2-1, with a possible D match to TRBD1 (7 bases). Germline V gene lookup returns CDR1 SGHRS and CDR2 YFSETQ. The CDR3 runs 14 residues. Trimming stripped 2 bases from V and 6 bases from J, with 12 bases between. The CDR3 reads CASSFWQGGNEQFF. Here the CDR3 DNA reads TGCGCCAGCAGCTTTTGGCAGGGGGGCAATGAGCAGTTCTTC.

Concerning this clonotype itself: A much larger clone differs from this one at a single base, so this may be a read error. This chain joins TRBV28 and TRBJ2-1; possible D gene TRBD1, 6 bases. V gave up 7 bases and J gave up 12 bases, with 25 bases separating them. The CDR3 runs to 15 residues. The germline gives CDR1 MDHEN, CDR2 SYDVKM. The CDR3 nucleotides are TGTGCCAGCACTCCTTTAGGACAGCTACAATCTGGGCAGTTCTTC. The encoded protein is CASTPLGQLQSGQFF.

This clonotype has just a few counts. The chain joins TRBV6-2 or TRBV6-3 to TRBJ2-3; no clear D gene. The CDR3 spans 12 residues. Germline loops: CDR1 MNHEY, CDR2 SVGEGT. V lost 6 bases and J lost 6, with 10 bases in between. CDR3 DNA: TGTGCCAGCAGCTCGACGGCCGATACGCAGTATTTT. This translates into CASSSTADTQYF.

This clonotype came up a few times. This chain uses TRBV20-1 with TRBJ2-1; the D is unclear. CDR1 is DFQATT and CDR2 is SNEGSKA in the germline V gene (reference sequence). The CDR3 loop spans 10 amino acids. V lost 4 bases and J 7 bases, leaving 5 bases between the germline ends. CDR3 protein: CSAKRNEQFF. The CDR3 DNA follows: TGCAGTGCTAAAAGGAATGAGCAGTTCTTC.

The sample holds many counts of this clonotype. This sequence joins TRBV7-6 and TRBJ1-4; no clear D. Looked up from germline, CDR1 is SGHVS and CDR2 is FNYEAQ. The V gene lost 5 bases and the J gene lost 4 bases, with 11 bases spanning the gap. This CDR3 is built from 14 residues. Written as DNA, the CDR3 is TGTGCCAGCAGCCCTCATGGCCGTAATGAAAAACTGTTTTTT. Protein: CASSPHGRNEKLFF.

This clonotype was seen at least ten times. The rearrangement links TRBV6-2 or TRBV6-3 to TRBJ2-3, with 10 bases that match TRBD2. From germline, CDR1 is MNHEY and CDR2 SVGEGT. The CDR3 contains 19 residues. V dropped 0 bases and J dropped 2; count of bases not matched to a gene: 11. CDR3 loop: CASSYSAGTSDRATDTQYF. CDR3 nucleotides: TGTGCCAGCAGTTACTCGGCCGGGACTAGCGATAGGGCCACAGATACGCAGTATTTT.

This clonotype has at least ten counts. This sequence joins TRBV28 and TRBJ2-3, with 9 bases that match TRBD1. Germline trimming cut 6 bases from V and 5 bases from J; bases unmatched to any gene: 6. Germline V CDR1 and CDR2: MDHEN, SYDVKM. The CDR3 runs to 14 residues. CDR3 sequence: CASRPGQGLDTQYF. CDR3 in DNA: TGTGCCAGCAGGCCCGGACAGGGGTTAGATACGCAGTATTTT.

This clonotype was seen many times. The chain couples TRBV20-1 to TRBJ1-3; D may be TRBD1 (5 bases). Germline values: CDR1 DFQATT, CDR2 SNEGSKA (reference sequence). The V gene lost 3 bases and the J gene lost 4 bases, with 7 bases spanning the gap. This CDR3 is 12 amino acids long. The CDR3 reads CSARTDGNTIYF. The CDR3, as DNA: TGCAGTGCTAGGACAGACGGAAACACCATATATTTT.

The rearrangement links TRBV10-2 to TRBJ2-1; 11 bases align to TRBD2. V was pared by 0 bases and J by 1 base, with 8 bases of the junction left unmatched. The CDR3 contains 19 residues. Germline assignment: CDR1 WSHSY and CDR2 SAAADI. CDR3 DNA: TGCGCCAGCAGTGAGTCTGGTAGCGGGAGGGCCGGGTCCTACAATGAGCAGTTCTTC. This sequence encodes CASSESGSGRAGSYNEQFF.

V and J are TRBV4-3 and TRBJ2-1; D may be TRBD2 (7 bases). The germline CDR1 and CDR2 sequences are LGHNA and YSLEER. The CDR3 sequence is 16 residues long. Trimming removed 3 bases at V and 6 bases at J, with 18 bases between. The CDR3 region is CASSQPWGEGGNEQFF. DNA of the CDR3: TGCGCCAGCAGCCAGCCCTGGGGGGAGGGGGGCAATGAGCAGTTCTTC.

CDR3 sequence: CASSQAPSAGVYNEQFF. The CDR3 nucleotides read TGCGCCAGCAGCCAAGCCCCCTCAGCGGGAGTCTACAATGAGCAGTTCTTC. This chain links TRBV4-1 with TRBJ2-1; 8 nucleotides align to TRBD2. This CDR3 comprises 17 residues. Germline V gives CDR1 MGHRA, CDR2 YSYEKL. The trim removed 1 base at V and 3 bases at J, leaving 8 bases unmatched.

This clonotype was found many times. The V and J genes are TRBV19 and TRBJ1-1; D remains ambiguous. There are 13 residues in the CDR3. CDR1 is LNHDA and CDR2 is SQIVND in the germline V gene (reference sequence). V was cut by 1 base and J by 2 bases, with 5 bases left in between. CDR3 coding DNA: TGTGCCAGTAGTATAGGCGTTAACACTGAAGCTTTCTTT. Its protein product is CASSIGVNTEAFF. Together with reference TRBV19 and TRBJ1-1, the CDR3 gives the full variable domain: DGGITQSPKYLFRKEGQNVTLSCEQNLNHDAMYWYRQDPGQGLRLIYYSQIVNDFQKGDIAEGYSVSREKKESFPLTVTSAQKNPTAFYLCASSIGVNTEAFFGQGTRLTVV.

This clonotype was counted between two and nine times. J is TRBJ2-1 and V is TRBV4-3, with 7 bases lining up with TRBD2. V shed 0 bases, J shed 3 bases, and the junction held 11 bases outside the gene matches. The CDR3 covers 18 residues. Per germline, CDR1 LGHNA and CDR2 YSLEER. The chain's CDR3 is CASSQEILRRTSYNEQFF. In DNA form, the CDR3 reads TGCGCCAGCAGCCAAGAAATACTCCGACGGACTAGCTACAATGAGCAGTTCTTC.

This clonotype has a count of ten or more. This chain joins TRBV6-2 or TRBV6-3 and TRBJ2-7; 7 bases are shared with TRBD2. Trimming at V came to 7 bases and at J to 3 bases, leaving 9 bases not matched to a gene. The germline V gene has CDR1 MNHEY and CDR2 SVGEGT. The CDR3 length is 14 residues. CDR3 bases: TGTGCCAGCACCCCCGGGACTACAGACTACGAGCAGTACTTC. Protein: CASTPGTTDYEQYF.

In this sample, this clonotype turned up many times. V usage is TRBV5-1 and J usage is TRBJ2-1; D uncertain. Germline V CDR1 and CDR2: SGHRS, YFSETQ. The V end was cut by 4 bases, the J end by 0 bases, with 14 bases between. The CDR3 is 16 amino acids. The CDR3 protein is CASSITRVGSYNEQFF. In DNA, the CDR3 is TGCGCCAGCAGCATAACGAGAGTAGGCTCCTACAATGAGCAGTTCTTC.

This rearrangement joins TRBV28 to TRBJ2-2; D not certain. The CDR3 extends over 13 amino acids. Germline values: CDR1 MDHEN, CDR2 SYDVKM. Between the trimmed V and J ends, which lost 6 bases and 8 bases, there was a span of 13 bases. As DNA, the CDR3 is TGTGCCAGCAGCTCCAGTTGGGCGGGGGAGCTGTTTTTT. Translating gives CASSSSWAGELFF.

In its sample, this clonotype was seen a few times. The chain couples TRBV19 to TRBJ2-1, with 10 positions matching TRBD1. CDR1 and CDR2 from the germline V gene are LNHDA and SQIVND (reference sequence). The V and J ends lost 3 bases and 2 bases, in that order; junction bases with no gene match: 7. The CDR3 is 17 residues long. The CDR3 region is CASSMVGTGVAYNEQFF. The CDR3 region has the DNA TGTGCCAGTAGTATGGTCGGGACAGGGGTTGCCTACAATGAGCAGTTCTTC.

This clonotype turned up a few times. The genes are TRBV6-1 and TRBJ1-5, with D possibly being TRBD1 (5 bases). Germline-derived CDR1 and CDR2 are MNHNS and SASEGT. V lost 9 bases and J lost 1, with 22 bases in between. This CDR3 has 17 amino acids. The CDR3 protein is CASRTLTPGVSNQPQHF. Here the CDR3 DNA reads TGTGCCAGTAGAACTTTGACGCCGGGGGTGAGCAATCAGCCCCAGCATTTT.